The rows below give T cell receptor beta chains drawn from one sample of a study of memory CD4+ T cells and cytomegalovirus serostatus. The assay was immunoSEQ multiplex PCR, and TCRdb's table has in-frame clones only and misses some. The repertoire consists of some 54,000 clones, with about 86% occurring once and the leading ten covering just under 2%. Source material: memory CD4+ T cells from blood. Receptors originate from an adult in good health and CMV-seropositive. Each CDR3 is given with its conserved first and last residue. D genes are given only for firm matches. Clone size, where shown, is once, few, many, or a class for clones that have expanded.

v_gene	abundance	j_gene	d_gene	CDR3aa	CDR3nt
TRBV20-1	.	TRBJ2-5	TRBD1	CSAKQGETQYF	TGCAGTGCGAAACAGGGGGAGACCCAGTACTTC
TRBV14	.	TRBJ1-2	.	CASSLIRDMGYTF	TGTGCCAGCAGCTTAATCCGGGACATGGGCTACACCTTC
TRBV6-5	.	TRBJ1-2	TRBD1	CASSTTGGSYGYTF	TGTGCCAGCAGTACTACAGGGGGGAGCTATGGCTACACCTTC
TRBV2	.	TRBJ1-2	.	CASSLLQQASRGNYGYTF	TGTGCCAGCAGTCTCCTCCAACAGGCGAGTAGGGGGAACTATGGCTACACCTTC
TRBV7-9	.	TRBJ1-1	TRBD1	CASSPPPGQGRTEAFF	TGTGCCAGCAGCCCACCTCCGGGACAGGGAAGGACTGAAGCTTTCTTT
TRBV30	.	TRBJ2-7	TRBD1	CAWVSRDRGLEQYF	TGTGCCTGGGTTTCCCGGGACAGGGGTCTCGAGCAGTACTTC
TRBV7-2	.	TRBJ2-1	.	CASSPYLHNEQFF	TGTGCCAGCAGCCCCTATCTCCACAATGAGCAGTTCTTC
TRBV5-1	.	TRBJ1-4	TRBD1	CASSLEGTGLEKLFF	TGCGCCAGCAGCTTGGAGGGGACAGGGTTGGAAAAACTGTTTTTT
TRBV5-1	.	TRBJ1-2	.	CASSFMGYTF	TGCGCCAGCAGCTTTATGGGTTACACCTTC
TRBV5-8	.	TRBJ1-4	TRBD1	CASSSLMDRGEKLFF	TGTGCCAGCAGCTCGTTAATGGACAGGGGTGAAAAACTGTTTTTT
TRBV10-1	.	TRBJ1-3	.	CASSDSEASGNTIYF	TGCGCCAGCAGTGACTCGGAAGCCTCTGGAAACACCATATATTTT
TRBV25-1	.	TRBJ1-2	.	CASSEADKGTYGYTF	TGTGCCAGCAGTGAAGCAGATAAGGGGACCTATGGCTACACCTTC
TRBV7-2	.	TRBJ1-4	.	CASSSRVGGANEKLFF	TGTGCCAGCAGCTCTAGAGTGGGGGGAGCTAATGAAAAACTGTTTTTT
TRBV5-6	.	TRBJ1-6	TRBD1	CASSLRDREGPLHF	TGTGCCAGCAGCTTGAGGGACAGGGAAGGCCCCCTCCACTTT
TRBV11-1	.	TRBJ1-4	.	CASSSDGRKLFF	TGTGCCAGCAGCTCAGACGGTAGAAAACTGTTTTTT
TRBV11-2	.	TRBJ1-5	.	CASSTEPLEAQHF	TGTGCCAGCAGCACAGAGCCCCTTGAAGCCCAGCATTTT
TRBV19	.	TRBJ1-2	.	CASSIVVVRGRSGYTF	TGTGCCAGTAGTATAGTGGTTGTAAGGGGAAGATCTGGCTACACCTTC
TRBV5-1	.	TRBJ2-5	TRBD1	CASSLGVTGLVQETQYF	TGCGCCAGCAGCTTGGGGGTGACAGGGTTGGTCCAAGAGACCCAGTACTTC
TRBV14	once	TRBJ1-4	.	CASSPYRTTNEKLFF	TGTGCCAGCAGCCCCTACAGAACAACTAATGAAAAACTGTTTTTT
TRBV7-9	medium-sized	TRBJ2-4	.	CASSHTGLAKNIQYF	TGTGCCAGCAGCCATACCGGACTAGCCAAAAACATTCAGTACTTC
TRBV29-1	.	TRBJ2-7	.	CSAGDRLTSYEQYF	TGCAGCGCCGGAGACAGGCTTACATCCTACGAGCAGTACTTC
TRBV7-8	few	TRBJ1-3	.	CASSFDSISGNTIYF	TGTGCCAGCAGCTTTGACAGCATATCTGGAAACACCATATATTTT
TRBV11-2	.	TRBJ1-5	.	CASSLSGMGNQPQHF	TGTGCCAGCAGCTTATCGGGGATGGGCAATCAGCCCCAGCATTTT
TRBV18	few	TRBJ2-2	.	CASSIGGATGELFF	TGTGCCAGCTCCATCGGAGGGGCGACCGGGGAGCTGTTTTTT
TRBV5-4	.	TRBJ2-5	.	CASSLKGEETQYF	TGTGCCAGCAGCCTGAAGGGAGAAGAGACCCAGTACTTC
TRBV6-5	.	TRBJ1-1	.	CASKRGTEAFF	TGTGCCAGCAAGCGCGGAACTGAAGCTTTCTTT
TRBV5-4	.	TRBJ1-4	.	CASSSGGRGGSNEKLFF	TGTGCCAGCAGCTCTGGTGGTAGGGGAGGTTCGAATGAAAAACTGTTTTTT
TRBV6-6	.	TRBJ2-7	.	CASSYSVYEQYF	TGTGCCAGCAGTTACTCGGTCTACGAGCAGTACTTC
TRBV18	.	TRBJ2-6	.	CASSPPDGANVLTF	TGTGCCAGCTCACCACCGGACGGGGCCAACGTCCTGACTTTC
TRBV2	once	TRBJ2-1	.	CASSGLMAGVPNEQFF	TGTGCCAGCAGTGGTCTCATGGCAGGGGTTCCCAATGAGCAGTTCTTC
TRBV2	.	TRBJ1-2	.	CASRVGTVYGYTF	TGTGCCAGCAGGGTCGGCACAGTGTATGGCTACACCTTC
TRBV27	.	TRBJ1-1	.	CASSLSPSTEAFF	TGTGCCAGCAGTTTATCCCCCAGCACTGAAGCTTTCTTT
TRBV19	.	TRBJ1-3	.	CASSRLTSGNTIYF	TGTGCCAGTAGTAGGCTTACCTCTGGAAACACCATATATTTT
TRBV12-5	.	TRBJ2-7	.	CASGLARAEQYF	TGTGCTAGTGGTTTGGCTAGAGCCGAGCAGTACTTC
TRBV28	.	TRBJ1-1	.	CASRGAEGGNTEAFF	TGTGCCAGCAGGGGGGCGGAGGGAGGAAACACTGAAGCTTTCTTT
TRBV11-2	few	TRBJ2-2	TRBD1	CASSLRQGFTGELFF	TGTGCCAGCAGCTTAAGACAGGGTTTCACCGGGGAGCTGTTTTTT
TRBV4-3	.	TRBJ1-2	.	CASWRGGYTF	TGCGCCAGCTGGAGGGGAGGATACACCTTC
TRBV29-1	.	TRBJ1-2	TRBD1	CSVRARGQNYGYTF	TGCAGCGTTCGCGCTCGGGGACAGAACTATGGCTACACCTTC
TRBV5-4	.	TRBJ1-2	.	CASSLYGQNYGYTF	TGTGCCAGCAGCTTGTACGGACAGAACTATGGCTACACCTTC
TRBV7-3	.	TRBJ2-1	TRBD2	CASSFDRLAANEQFF	TGTGCCAGCAGCTTTGACCGACTAGCGGCGAATGAGCAGTTCTTC
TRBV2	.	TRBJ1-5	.	CASSVEGRYNQPQHF	TGTGCCAGCAGTGTAGAAGGACGGTACAATCAGCCCCAGCATTTT
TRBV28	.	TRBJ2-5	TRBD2	CASSLVGGGTQYF	TGTGCCAGCAGTTTGGTTGGGGGGGGGACCCAGTACTTC
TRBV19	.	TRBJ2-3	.	CASRAQGYTDTQYF	TGTGCCAGTAGAGCACAGGGATACACAGATACGCAGTATTTT
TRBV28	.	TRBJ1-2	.	CASRTTGLANYGYTF	TGTGCCAGCAGAACCACGGGCCTTGCTAACTATGGCTACACCTTC
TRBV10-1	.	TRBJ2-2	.	CASSNYGELFF	TGCGCCAGCAGTAATTACGGGGAGCTGTTTTTT
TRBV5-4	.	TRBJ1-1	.	CASRSQASENTEAFF	TGTGCCAGCAGATCACAAGCGTCAGAGAACACTGAAGCTTTCTTT
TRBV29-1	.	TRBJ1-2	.	CSVARGFVDGYTF	TGCAGCGTTGCCCGGGGTTTTGTTGATGGCTACACCTTC
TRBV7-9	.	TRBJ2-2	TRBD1	CASSLSNDRGLNTGELFF	TGTGCCAGCAGCTTATCAAACGACAGGGGGCTGAACACCGGGGAGCTGTTTTTT
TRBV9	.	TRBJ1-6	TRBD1	CASSVSHRGRNSPLHF	TGTGCCAGCAGCGTATCCCACAGGGGGCGGAATTCACCCCTCCACTTT
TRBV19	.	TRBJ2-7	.	CASSTRGASSYEQYF	TGTGCCAGTAGTACCCGGGGAGCTAGCTCCTACGAGCAGTACTTC
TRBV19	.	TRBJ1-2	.	CATAGANYGYTF	TGTGCCACCGCAGGGGCTAACTATGGCTACACCTTC
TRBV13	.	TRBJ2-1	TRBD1	CASSHTTGGDEQFF	TGTGCCAGCAGCCACACGACAGGGGGCGATGAGCAGTTCTTC
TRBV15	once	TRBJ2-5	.	CATSNAGLSQETQYF	TGTGCCACCAGCAATGCCGGACTCTCCCAAGAGACCCAGTACTTC
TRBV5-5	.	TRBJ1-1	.	CASTRDLRDTEAFF	TGTGCCAGCACACGAGATTTGAGGGACACTGAAGCTTTCTTT
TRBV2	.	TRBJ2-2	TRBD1	CASGQGETGELFF	TGTGCCAGCGGACAGGGGGAAACCGGGGAGCTGTTTTTT
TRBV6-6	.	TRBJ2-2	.	CASSYRQGRHAGELFF	TGTGCCAGCAGTTACCGTCAAGGAAGACACGCCGGGGAGCTGTTTTTT
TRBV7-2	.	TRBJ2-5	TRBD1	CASSLGTGEATQYF	TGTGCCAGCAGCTTAGGGACAGGGGAGGCGACCCAGTACTTC
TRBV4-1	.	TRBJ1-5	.	CASSQVLNQPQHF	TGCGCCAGCAGCCAAGTCCTCAATCAGCCCCAGCATTTT
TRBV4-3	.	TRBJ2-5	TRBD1	CASSPQARGRSETQYF	TGCGCCAGCAGCCCCCAAGCCAGGGGGCGCTCAGAGACCCAGTACTTC